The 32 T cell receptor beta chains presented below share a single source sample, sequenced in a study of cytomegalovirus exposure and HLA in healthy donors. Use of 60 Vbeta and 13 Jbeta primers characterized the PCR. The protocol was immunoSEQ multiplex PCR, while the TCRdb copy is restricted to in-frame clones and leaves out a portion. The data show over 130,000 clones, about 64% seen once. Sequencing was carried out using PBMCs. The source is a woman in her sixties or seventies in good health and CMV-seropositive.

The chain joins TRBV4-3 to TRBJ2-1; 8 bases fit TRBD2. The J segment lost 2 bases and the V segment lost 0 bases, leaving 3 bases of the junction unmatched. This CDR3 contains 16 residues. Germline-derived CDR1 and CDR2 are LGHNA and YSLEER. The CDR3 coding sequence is TGCGCCAGCAGCCAAGAAAGCGGGAGCGCCTACAATGAGCAGTTCTTC. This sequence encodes CASSQESGSAYNEQFF.

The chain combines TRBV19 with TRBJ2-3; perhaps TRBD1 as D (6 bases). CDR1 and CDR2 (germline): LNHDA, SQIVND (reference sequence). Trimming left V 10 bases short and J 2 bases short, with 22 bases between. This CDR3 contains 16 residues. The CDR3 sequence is CATRQGITTITDTQYF. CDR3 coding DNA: TGTGCCACCCGCCAGGGGATTACTACTATCACAGATACGCAGTATTTT.

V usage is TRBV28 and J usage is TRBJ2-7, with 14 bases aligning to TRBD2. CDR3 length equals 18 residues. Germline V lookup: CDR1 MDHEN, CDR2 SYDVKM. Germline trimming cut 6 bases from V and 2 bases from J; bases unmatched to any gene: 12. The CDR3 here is CASRTPGLAGEGAYEQYF. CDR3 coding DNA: TGTGCCAGCAGGACTCCGGGACTAGCGGGAGAGGGGGCCTACGAGCAGTACTTC.

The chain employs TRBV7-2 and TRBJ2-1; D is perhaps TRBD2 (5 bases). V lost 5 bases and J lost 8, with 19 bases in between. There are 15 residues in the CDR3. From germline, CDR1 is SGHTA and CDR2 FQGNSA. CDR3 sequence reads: CASSPGLILSHEQFF. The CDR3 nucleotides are TGTGCCAGCAGCCCTGGACTTATCCTATCCCATGAGCAGTTCTTC.

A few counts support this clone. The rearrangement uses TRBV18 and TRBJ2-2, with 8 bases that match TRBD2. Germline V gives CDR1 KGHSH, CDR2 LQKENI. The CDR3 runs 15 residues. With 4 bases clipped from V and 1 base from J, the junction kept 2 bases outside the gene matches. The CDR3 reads CASSQLAVNTGELFF. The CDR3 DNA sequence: TGTGCCAGCTCACAACTAGCGGTGAACACCGGGGAGCTGTTTTTT.

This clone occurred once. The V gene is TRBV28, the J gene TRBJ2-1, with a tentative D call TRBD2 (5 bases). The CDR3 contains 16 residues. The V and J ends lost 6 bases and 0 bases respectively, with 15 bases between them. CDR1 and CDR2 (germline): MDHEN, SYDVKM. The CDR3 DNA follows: TGTGCCAGCAGCCACCTAGCTTCTAGCTCCTACAATGAGCAGTTCTTC. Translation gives CASSHLASSSYNEQFF. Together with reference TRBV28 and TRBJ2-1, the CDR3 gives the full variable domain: DVKVTQSSRYLVKRTGEKVFLECVQDMDHENMFWYRQDPGLGLRLIYFSYDVKMKEKGDIPEGYSVSREKKERFSLILESASTNQTSMYLCASSHLASSSYNEQFFGPGTRLTVL.

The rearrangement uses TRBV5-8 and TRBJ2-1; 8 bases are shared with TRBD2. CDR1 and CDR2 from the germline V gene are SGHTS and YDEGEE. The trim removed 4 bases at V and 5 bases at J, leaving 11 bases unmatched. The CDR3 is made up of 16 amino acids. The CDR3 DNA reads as TGTGCCAGCAGCGGAACGGGAGGGCCGTGGCACAATGAGCAGTTCTTC. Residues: CASSGTGGPWHNEQFF.

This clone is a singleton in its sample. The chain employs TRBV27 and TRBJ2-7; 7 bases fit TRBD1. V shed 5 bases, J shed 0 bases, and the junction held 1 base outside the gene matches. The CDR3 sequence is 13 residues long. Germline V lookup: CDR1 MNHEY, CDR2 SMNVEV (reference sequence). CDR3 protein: CASSRDSSYEQYF. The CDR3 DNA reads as TGTGCCAGCAGTCGGGACAGCTCCTACGAGCAGTACTTC.

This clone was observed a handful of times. CDR3 nucleotides: TGTGCCAGCAGCTTTAGCCGCGGGGAGCTGTTTTTT. It is translated as CASSFSRGELFF. V and J are TRBV7-9 and TRBJ2-2; D remains unclear. The CDR3 runs to 12 residues. Germline lookup yields CDR1 SEHNR and CDR2 FQNEAQ (reference sequence). Trimming shortened V by 3 bases and J by 7 bases, and 6 bases separated the two germline ends.

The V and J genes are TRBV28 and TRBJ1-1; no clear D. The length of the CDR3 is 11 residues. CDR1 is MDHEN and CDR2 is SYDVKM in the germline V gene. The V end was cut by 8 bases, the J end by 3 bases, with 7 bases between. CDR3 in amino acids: CASLDDTEAFF. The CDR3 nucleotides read TGTGCCAGCCTAGATGACACTGAAGCTTTCTTT. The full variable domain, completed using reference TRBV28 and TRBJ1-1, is DVKVTQSSRYLVKRTGEKVFLECVQDMDHENMFWYRQDPGLGLRLIYFSYDVKMKEKGDIPEGYSVSREKKERFSLILESASTNQTSMYLCASLDDTEAFFGQGTRLTVV.

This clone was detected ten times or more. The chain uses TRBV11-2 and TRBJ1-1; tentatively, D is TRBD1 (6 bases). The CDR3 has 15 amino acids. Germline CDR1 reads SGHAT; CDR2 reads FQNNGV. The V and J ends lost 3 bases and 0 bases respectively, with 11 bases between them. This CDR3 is CASSFLGGMNTEAFF. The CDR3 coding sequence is TGTGCCAGCAGCTTCCTAGGGGGAATGAACACTGAAGCTTTCTTT.

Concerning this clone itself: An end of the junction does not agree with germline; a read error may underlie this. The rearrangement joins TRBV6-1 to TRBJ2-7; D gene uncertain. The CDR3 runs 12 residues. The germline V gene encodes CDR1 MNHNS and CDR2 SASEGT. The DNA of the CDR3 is TGTGCCAGCAGTGAAGCGTTAAATAGCCCTGTCTTC. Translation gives CASSEALNSPVF.

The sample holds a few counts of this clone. The CDR3 DNA reads TGTGCCAGCAGTTTCCCGGGTACTGGGGCCAACGTCCTGACTTTC. Its protein product is CASSFPGTGANVLTF. The J gene is TRBJ2-6, the V gene TRBV28; D gene uncertain. The CDR3 sequence is 15 residues long. The V gene's germline CDR1 is MDHEN and CDR2 SYDVKM. Deletions cut 3 bases from V and 2 bases from J, with 8 bases between.

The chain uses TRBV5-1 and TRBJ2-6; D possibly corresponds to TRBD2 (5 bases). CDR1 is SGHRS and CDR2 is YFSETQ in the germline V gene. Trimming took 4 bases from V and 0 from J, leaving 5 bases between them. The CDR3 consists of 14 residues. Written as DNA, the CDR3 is TGCGCCAGCAGCCGGGACTCTGGGGCCAACGTCCTGACTTTC. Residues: CASSRDSGANVLTF.

CDR3 sequence reads: CASSQYWQANTGELFF. The CDR3 DNA follows: TGCGCCAGCAGCCAATATTGGCAGGCGAACACCGGGGAGCTGTTTTTT. This chain uses TRBV4-1 with TRBJ2-2; D call uncertain. The CDR3 is 16 amino acids. Germline V lookup: CDR1 MGHRA, CDR2 YSYEKL. V gave up 2 bases and J gave up 0 bases, with 10 bases separating them.

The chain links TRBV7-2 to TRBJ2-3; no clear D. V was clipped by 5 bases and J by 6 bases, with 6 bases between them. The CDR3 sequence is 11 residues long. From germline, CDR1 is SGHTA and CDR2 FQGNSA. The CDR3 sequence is CASSVGDTQYF. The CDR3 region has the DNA TGTGCCAGCAGCGTCGGGGATACGCAGTATTTT. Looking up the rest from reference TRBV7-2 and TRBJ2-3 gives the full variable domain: GAGVSQSPSNKVTEKGKDVELRCDPISGHTALYWYRQSLGQGLEFLIYFQGNSAPDKSGLPSDRFSAERTGGSVSTLTIQRTQQEDSAVYLCASSVGDTQYFGPGTRLTVL.

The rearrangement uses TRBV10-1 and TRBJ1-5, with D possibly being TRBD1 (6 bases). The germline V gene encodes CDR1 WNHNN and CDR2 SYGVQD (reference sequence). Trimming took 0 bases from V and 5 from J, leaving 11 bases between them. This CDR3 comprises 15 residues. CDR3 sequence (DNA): TGCGCCAGCAGTGAGTCCGACAGGATCTATCAGCCCCAGCATTTT. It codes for CASSESDRIYQPQHF.

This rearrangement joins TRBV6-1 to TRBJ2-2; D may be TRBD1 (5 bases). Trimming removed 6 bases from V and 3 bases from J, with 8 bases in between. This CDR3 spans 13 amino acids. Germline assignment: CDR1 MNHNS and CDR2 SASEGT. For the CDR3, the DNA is TGTGCCAGCAGGGTCAGGGACACCGGGGAGCTGTTTTTT. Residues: CASRVRDTGELFF.

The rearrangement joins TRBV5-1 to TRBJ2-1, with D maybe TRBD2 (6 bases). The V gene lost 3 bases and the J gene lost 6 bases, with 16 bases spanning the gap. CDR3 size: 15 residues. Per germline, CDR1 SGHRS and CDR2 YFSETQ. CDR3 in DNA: TGCGCCAGCAGCTCTGGACTGATCGGGGGCAATGAGCAGTTCTTC. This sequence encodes CASSSGLIGGNEQFF. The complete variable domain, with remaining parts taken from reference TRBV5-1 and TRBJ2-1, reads KAGVTQTPRYLIKTRGQQVTLSCSPISGHRSVSWYQQTPGQGLQFLFEYFSETQRNKGNFPGRFSGRQFSNSRSEMNVSTLELGDSALYLCASSSGLIGGNEQFFGPGTRLTVL.

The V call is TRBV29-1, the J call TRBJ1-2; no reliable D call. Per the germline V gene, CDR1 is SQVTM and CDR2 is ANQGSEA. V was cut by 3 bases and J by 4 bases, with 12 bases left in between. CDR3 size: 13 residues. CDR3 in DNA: TGCAGCGTTGACCCCCCGCAAGCCTATGGCTACACCTTC. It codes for CSVDPPQAYGYTF.

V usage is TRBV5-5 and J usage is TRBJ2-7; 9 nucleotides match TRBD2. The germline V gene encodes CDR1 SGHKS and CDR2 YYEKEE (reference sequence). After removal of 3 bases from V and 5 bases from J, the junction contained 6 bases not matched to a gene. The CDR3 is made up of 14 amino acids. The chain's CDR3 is CASSYGLAINEQYF. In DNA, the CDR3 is TGTGCCAGCAGCTACGGACTAGCGATCAACGAGCAGTACTTC.

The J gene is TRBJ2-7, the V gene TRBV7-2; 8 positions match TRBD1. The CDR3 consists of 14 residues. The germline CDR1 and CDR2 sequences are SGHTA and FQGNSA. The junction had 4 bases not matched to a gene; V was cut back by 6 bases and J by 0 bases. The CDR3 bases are TGTGCCAGCAGGGGACAGGAGAGCTCCTACGAGCAGTACTTC. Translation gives CASRGQESSYEQYF.

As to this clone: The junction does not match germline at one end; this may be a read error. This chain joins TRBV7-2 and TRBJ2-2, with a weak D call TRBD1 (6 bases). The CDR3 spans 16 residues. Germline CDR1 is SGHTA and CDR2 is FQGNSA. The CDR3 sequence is CAGSPLGGANTGELFF. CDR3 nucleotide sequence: TGTGCCGGCAGCCCCCTAGGGGGAGCGAACACCGGGGAGCTGTTTTTT.

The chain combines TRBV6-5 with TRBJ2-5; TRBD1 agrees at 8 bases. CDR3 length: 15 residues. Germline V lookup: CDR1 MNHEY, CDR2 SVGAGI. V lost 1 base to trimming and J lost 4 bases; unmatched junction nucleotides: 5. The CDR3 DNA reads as TGTGCCAGCAGTTACTTCCAGGGGGCGGGAGAGACCCAGTACTTC. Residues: CASSYFQGAGETQYF.

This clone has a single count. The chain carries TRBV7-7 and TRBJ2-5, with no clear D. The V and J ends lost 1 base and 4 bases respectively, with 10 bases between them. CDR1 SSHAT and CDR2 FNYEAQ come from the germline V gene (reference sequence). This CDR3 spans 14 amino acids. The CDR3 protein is CASSLGSLGETQYF. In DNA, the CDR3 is TGTGCCAGCAGCTTAGGTTCACTTGGAGAGACCCAGTACTTC.

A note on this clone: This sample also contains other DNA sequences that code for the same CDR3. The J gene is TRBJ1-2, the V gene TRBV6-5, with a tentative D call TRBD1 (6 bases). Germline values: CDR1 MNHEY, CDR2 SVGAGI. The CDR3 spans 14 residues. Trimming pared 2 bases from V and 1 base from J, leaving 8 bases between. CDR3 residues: CASSYDRLNYGYTF. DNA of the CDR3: TGTGCCAGCAGTTACGACAGGCTTAACTATGGCTACACCTTC.

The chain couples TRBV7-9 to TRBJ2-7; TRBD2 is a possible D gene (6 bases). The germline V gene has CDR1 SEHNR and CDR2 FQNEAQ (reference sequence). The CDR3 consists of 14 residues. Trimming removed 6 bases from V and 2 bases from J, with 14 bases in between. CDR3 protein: CASRAAGLTYEQYF. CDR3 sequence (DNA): TGTGCCAGCAGAGCTGCGGGACTGACCTACGAGCAGTACTTC.

For the CDR3, the DNA is TGTGCCTGGAGCCCCGGGACAGGGTCATATTCACCCCTCCACTTT. Encoded protein: CAWSPGTGSYSPLHF. The chain joins TRBV30 to TRBJ1-6; 9 bases line up with TRBD1. V gave up 3 bases and J gave up 8 bases; unmatched junction bases: 8. This CDR3 has 15 residues. Germline V lookup: CDR1 GTSNPN, CDR2 SVGIG (reference sequence).

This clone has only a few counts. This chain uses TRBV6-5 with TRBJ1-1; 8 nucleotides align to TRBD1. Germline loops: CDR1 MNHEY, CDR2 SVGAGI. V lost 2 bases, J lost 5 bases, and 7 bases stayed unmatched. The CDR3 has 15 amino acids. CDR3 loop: CASSYGQGVRTEAFF. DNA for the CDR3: TGTGCCAGCAGTTACGGACAGGGAGTCCGGACTGAAGCTTTCTTT.

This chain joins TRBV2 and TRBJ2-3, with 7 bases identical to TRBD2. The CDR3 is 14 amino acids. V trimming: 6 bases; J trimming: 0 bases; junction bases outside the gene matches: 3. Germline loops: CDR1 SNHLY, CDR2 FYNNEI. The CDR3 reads CASSGSGSTDTQYF. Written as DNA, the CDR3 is TGTGCCAGCAGCGGTAGCGGGAGCACAGATACGCAGTATTTT.

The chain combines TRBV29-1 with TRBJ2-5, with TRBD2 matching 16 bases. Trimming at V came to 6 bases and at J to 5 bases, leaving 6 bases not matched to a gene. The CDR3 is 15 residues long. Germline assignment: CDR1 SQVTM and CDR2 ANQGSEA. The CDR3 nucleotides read TGCAGCGTACTGGGACTAGCGGGAGGGGGGGAGACCCAGTACTTC. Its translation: CSVLGLAGGGETQYF.

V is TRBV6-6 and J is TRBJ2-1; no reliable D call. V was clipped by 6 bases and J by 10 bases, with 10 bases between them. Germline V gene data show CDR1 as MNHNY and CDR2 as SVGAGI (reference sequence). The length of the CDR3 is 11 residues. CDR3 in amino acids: CASRRGREQFF. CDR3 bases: TGTGCCAGCAGACGAGGCCGGGAGCAGTTCTTC.